This entry lists 2 T cell receptor beta chains sequenced from one sample in a study of shared clonotypes between healthy human individuals. CD8 cells classed as naive were CD45RO-negative and positively selected for CCR7, excluding terminally differentiated effector memory CD45RA+ cells. Some clones are missing from TCRdb's copy, which holds only in-frame ones; the method was immunoSEQ multiplex PCR. The sample lists just over 2,000,000 clones, about 95% occurring once. The material sequenced was naive CD8+ T cells sorted from blood. The receptors shown here come from a man aged 18 to 35 in good health.

A remark on this clone: Additional DNA sequences in this sample encode the identical CDR3. The V gene is TRBV28, the J gene TRBJ2-7; 8 nucleotides match TRBD1. Germline V gene sequence: CDR1 MDHEN, CDR2 SYDVKM. V shed 7 bases, J shed 0 bases, and the junction held 5 bases outside the gene matches. CDR3 length: 14 residues. The CDR3 nucleotides read TGTGCCAGCACCAGACAGGGGTCCTCCTACGAGCAGTACTTC. Protein: CASTRQGSSYEQYF.

As to this clone: A junction end diverges from the germline sequence, so it may reflect a read error. The chain joins TRBV5-1 to TRBJ2-7; D possibly corresponds to TRBD2 (5 bases). Germline V gene lookup returns CDR1 SGHRS and CDR2 YFSETQ. CDR3 size: 16 residues. The CDR3 is CASSSDLGALEGLRDF. In nucleotides, the CDR3 is TGCGCCAGCAGCTCGGACCTCGGAGCACTAGAAGGGCTCAGAGACTTC.